What follows describes a single T cell receptor beta chain. The target antigen is unknown. The data stem from a study of cytomegalovirus exposure and HLA in healthy donors. Whole-study results and caveats: Later analysis indicated greater clonal expansion among HLA-associated TCR beta chains than among equally common other chains.

A multiplex PCR was run with 60 Vbeta primers and 13 Jbeta primers. The repertoire was sequenced with immunoSEQ multiplex PCR; TCRdb's copy has only in-frame clones and lacks some. This sample's clone table lists fewer than 250,000 clones. Samples came from healthy bone marrow donors. V gave up 1 base and J gave up 7 bases; unmatched junction bases: 7. This CDR3 has 15 amino acids. Germline V gene lookup returns CDR1 MGHRA and CDR2 YSYEKL. The sequencing input was PBMCs. V is TRBV4-1 and J is TRBJ2-7; 10 bases map to TRBD1. The clonotype originates from a woman in her 30s in good health and CMV-seropositive. CDR3 in DNA: TGCGCCAGCAGCCAAGCCCCCGGGACAGGGGATGAGCAGTACTTC. Its protein is CASSQAPGTGDEQYF.